This T cell receptor beta chain was sequenced in a study of cytomegalovirus exposure and HLA in healthy donors. The PCR was carried out with 60 Vbeta primers and 13 Jbeta primers. Profiling relied on immunoSEQ multiplex PCR, and the TCRdb table lists in-frame clones only, not all of them. The sample has around 250,000 clones; around 80% are singletons. The length of the CDR3 is 17 residues. Germline V gene lookup returns CDR1 LGHNT and CDR2 FRNRAP. V lost 5 bases, J lost 0 bases, and 10 bases stayed unmatched. The rearrangement joins TRBV12-5 to TRBJ1-5, with 7 bases that match TRBD1. The receptor comes from a woman aged 55-70 years in good health and CMV-seropositive. Sequencing input: PBMCs. The CDR3 DNA is TGTGCTAGTGGTAAACGGACAGGACCGAATAGCAATCAGCCCCAGCATTTT. Encoded protein: CASGKRTGPNSNQPQHF. The full variable domain, with the rest looked up from reference TRBV12-5 and TRBJ1-5, is DARVTQTPRHKVTEMGQEVTMRCQPILGHNTVFWYRQTMMQGLELLAYFRNRAPLDDSGMPKDRFSAEMPDATLATLKIQPSEPRDSAVYFCASGKRTGPNSNQPQHFGDGTRLSIL.